This T cell receptor beta chain was sequenced during a study of cytomegalovirus exposure and HLA in healthy donors. Findings and caveats of the study: With later analysis, a missense DCLRE1C variant became linked to TCR beta V- and J-gene trimming.

This PCR relied on a set of 60 Vbeta primers and 13 Jbeta primers. Profiling relied on immunoSEQ multiplex PCR, and the TCRdb table lists in-frame clones only, not all of them. This sample has roughly 130,000 clones, with roughly 82% found just once. Donors consisted of healthy bone marrow donors. Germline V gene lookup returns CDR1 SGHNT and CDR2 YYREEE (reference sequence). V was pared by 10 bases and J by 3 bases, with 16 bases between. CDR3 size: 13 residues. To note about this clone: The antigen is unknown.

Sequencing was carried out using PBMCs. This receptor was identified in a male donor in good health and CMV-seropositive. The chain carries TRBV5-4 and TRBJ2-5, with D perhaps TRBD2 (5 bases). The CDR3 reads CAGGRVGEETQYF. The CDR3 bases are TGTGCCGGAGGTAGGGTTGGGGAAGAGACCCAGTACTTC.